This TCR beta chain originates from a study of cytomegalovirus exposure and HLA in healthy donors. The CDR3 is 16 residues long. With 4 bases clipped from V and 2 bases from J, the junction kept 9 bases outside the gene matches. Germline V gene sequence: CDR1 SGHRS, CDR2 YFSETQ. The study's findings and limits: An assumption of roughly uniform sequencing depth across donors underlay the presence/absence analyses. Later analysis reportedly placed an Asian-associated ancestry cluster below the approximately 730-donor mean in N-insertions.

The PCR ran on 60 Vbeta and 13 Jbeta primers. Sequenced by immunoSEQ multiplex PCR; TCRdb stores in-frame clones only, minus some. The sample carries almost 90,000 clones, 75% to 90% recorded once. To note about this clone: The target antigen is unknown.

The TCR originated in a man between 40 and 49 years old in good health and CMV-seropositive. The V call is TRBV5-1, the J call TRBJ2-5, with 9 bases aligning to TRBD2. Sequencing used PBMCs. CDR3 coding DNA: TGCGCCAGCAGCAGGCGTCCGACTAGCGGTCAAGAGACCCAGTACTTC. This gives the protein CASSRRPTSGQETQYF.